Listed below are T cell receptor beta chains from one sample, sequenced in a study of T cells after yellow fever vaccination. Using its own MiXCR run on the 5' RACE reads, TCRdb lists one record per CDR3 protein. The table records over 65,000 distinct CDR3 sequences, 13% of them present only once. The material was CD8+ T cells not binding an NS4B(214-222) dextramer, sorted from PBMCs, obtained more than 20 days after the first yellow fever vaccination. All receptors derive from a young man who received the YFV17D yellow fever vaccine. The CDR3 runs from the conserved cysteine through the conserved F or W. The listing skips clone size in some rows; elsewhere it reads once, few, many or a size class.

v_gene,len,j_gene,abundance,CDR3aa
TRBV7-9,14,TRBJ1-1,NA,CASSLNPGNTEAFF
TRBV7-4,16,TRBJ2-3,NA,CASSLWPDERTDTQYF
TRBV4-1,15,TRBJ2-5,NA,CASSQAPGAPETQYF
TRBV12-3/TRBV12-4,15,TRBJ1-2,many,CASSLGRLEIYGYTF
TRBV6-2/TRBV6-3,12,TRBJ2-7,many,CASSYPRNEQYF
TRBV5-5,16,TRBJ2-3,few,CASSLFSQTRWDTQYF
TRBV5-5,16,TRBJ2-4,few,CASSPAGVLAKNIQYF
TRBV20-1,16,TRBJ2-3,NA,CSARPLAGGSADTQYF
TRBV5-1,14,TRBJ1-1,NA,CASSPGQANTEAFF
TRBV6-1,14,TRBJ2-1,NA,CASRKGQALGGQFF
TRBV11-2,20,TRBJ2-2,few,CASSLHPIFLASERGGELFF
TRBV3-1,15,TRBJ2-5,few,CASSQTGQPLETQYF
TRBV6-5,17,TRBJ1-5,few,CASSYSMADLSNQPQHF
TRBV7-6,15,TRBJ1-2,NA,CASSLARGIDYGYTF
TRBV20-1,15,TRBJ2-7,few,CSALAGERGAYEQYF
TRBV7-9,13,TRBJ2-3,NA,CASSTSGRNTQYF
TRBV2,14,TRBJ2-5,NA,CASNIAGKEETQYF
TRBV7-9,13,TRBJ1-2,few,CASSPGTPYGYTF
TRBV30,12,TRBJ2-7,NA,CAWSFGPYEQYF
TRBV27,14,TRBJ1-2,few,CASSSLGANYGYTF
TRBV6-1,15,TRBJ1-1,NA,CASSDSPQGLVEAFF
TRBV9,13,TRBJ1-2,NA,CASSRLDLDGYTF
TRBV18,15,TRBJ2-1,few,CASSSKRGSFDEQFF
TRBV6-2/TRBV6-3,14,TRBJ2-3,few,CASGPGGVDDTQYF
TRBV7-9,15,TRBJ2-7,NA,CASSFWTGGDDEQYF
TRBV5-1,15,TRBJ2-3,NA,CASSLRGHRTDTQYF
TRBV19,15,TRBJ1-5,few,CASSITGARNQPQHF
TRBV5-1,16,TRBJ1-2,NA,CASPGERLIRGDGYTF
TRBV7-9,14,TRBJ1-4,few,CASSVQGGHEKLFF
TRBV11-2,19,TRBJ2-3,NA,CASSLTSGGTSLATDMQYF
TRBV20-1,15,TRBJ2-1,NA,CSARDYRLANNEQFF
TRBV12-3/TRBV12-4,15,TRBJ2-3,NA,CASSLRSSDEDTQYF
TRBV4-3,15,TRBJ2-2,few,CASSQDGQKDGELFF
TRBV20-1,15,TRBJ2-7,few,CSASQGYSSSYEQYF
TRBV6-1,14,TRBJ2-1,NA,CASSLLAGAAEQFF
TRBV19,15,TRBJ2-1,NA,CASRPSGGFYNEQFF
TRBV6-2/TRBV6-3,15,TRBJ2-1,few,CASSYSGQNRDEQFF
TRBV27,15,TRBJ2-1,once,CASSFSTSDYDEQFF
TRBV5-4,14,TRBJ2-7,NA,CASRFGPGAGEQYF
TRBV5-1,16,TRBJ2-3,NA,CASSFDPGTGADTQYF
TRBV7-9,16,TRBJ2-5,few,CASSLERTVVKETQYF